These 15 T cell receptor beta chains came from one sample sequenced in a study of T-cell reconstitution after alpha-beta-depleted transplantation in children. Unique molecular identifiers tagged the TCRbeta library. TCRdb fed the PCR reads into MiXCR, producing one record per CDR3 protein. This sample has fewer than 550,000 distinct CDR3 sequences, with about 10% found just once. The source material was PBMCs, mostly from graft donor cells, sampled 180 days after TCRalphabeta/CD19-depleted stem cell transplant. The origin of the receptors is a female patient aged 2 to 10 who had a stem cell transplant for aplastic anemia, so the T cells may come from the graft donor.

In this sample, this clonotype turned up many times. The chain couples TRBV5-6 to TRBJ2-7; no clear D gene. V lost 3 bases and J 9 bases, leaving 19 bases between the germline ends. The CDR3 loop spans 14 amino acids. CDR1 SGHDT and CDR2 YYEEEE come from the germline V gene. The CDR3 sequence: CASSWKDPILGQYF. CDR3 sequence (DNA): TGTGCCAGCAGCTGGAAGGATCCGATTTTAGGGCAGTACTTC. The full variable domain, rest sourced from reference TRBV5-6 and TRBJ2-7, is DAGVTQSPTHLIKTRGQQVTLRCSPKSGHDTVSWYQQALGQGPQFIFQYYEEEERQRGNFPDRFSGHQFPNYSSELNVNALLLGDSALYLCASSWKDPILGQYFGPGTRLTVT.

The chain has TRBV12-3 or TRBV12-4 and TRBJ2-4, with 8 bases matching TRBD1. J was trimmed by 10 bases and V by 4 bases; bases with no gene match: 6. The CDR3 consists of 13 residues. Written as DNA, the CDR3 is TGTGCCAGCAGTTCGACAGGGGAAGGAATTCAGTACTTC. Protein: CASSSTGEGIQYF.

This clonotype was counted a few times. The V and J genes are TRBV20-1 and TRBJ1-2; D not resolved. Trimming took 0 bases from V and 3 from J, leaving 14 bases between them. The V gene's germline CDR1 is DFQATT and CDR2 SNEGSKA (reference sequence). The CDR3 is 15 residues long. The CDR3 is CSARDIPNLDYGYTF. The CDR3 nucleotides read TGCAGTGCTAGAGATATTCCGAACCTGGACTATGGCTACACCTTC.

This clonotype was counted a few times. The chain has TRBV6-1 and TRBJ1-5; TRBD1 is a possible D gene (6 bases). The V end lost 5 bases, the J end lost 10 bases, and 15 bases lay between the germline ends. This CDR3 region has 13 residues. The germline CDR1 and CDR2 sequences are MNHNS and SASEGT. Here the CDR3 DNA reads TGTGCCAGCAGTCGCGGGGGGCATTTTCCCCAGCATTTT. Amino acid sequence: CASSRGGHFPQHF.

This clonotype was counted ten times or more. The chain couples TRBV7-8 to TRBJ2-2, with TRBD2 matching over 8 bases. The CDR3 runs 17 residues. The germline V gene has CDR1 SGHVS and CDR2 FQNEAQ. J lost 0 bases, V lost 6 bases, and 9 bases had no gene match. In nucleotides, the CDR3 is TGTGCCAGCAGTCCCAGACTTAGCGGGGCGAACACCGGGGAGCTGTTTTTT. This translates into CASSPRLSGANTGELFF.

This chain uses TRBV20-1 with TRBJ2-5, with 11 bases lining up with TRBD2. The CDR3 spans 15 residues. Losses at the gene ends were 4 bases for V and 4 bases for J; bases not matched to a gene: 8. From germline, CDR1 is DFQATT and CDR2 SNEGSKA (reference sequence). This CDR3 is CSATLPGLAGETQYF. DNA of the CDR3: TGCAGTGCTACCCTCCCTGGACTAGCGGGAGAGACCCAGTACTTC.

This clonotype was recorded many times. The genes are TRBV29-1 and TRBJ2-6, with 8 bases lining up with TRBD1. Germline trimming cut 2 bases from V and 3 bases from J; bases unmatched to any gene: 12. This CDR3 is built from 18 residues. Germline CDR1 is SQVTM and CDR2 is ANQGSEA. The CDR3 sequence: CSVETAGGAFFGANVLTF. The CDR3 nucleotides are TGCAGCGTTGAAACGGCAGGGGGCGCTTTTTTTGGGGCCAACGTCCTGACTTTC. The full variable domain, with the rest looked up from reference TRBV29-1 and TRBJ2-6, is SAVISQKPSRDICQRGTSLTIQCQVDSQVTMMFWYRQQPGQSLTLIATANQGSEATYESGFVIDKFPISRPNLTFSTLTVSNMSPEDSSIYLCSVETAGGAFFGANVLTFGAGSRLTVL.

This clonotype has a handful of counts. The genes are TRBV11-1 and TRBJ2-4; 15 bases are shared with TRBD2. V was pared by 1 base and J by 6 bases, with 13 bases of the junction left unmatched. The V gene's germline CDR1 is SGHAT and CDR2 FQDESV (reference sequence). The CDR3 loop spans 20 amino acids. The DNA of the CDR3 is TGTGCCAGCAGCTTAGGTATCCTCGGGACTAGCGGGAGGTCCGCAAACATTCAGTACTTC. As protein: CASSLGILGTSGRSANIQYF.

The chain recombines TRBV28 with TRBJ2-5; D is uncertain. The length of the CDR3 is 13 residues. V lost 5 bases and J 4 bases, leaving 11 bases between the germline ends. The germline V gene encodes CDR1 MDHEN and CDR2 SYDVKM. CDR3 DNA: TGTGCCAGCAGTGTACTACGCAGAGAGACCCAGTACTTC. This translates into CASSVLRRETQYF.

This clonotype has a single count. V is TRBV30 and J is TRBJ2-2; D not resolved. V lost 3 bases and J lost 4, with 12 bases in between. The germline V gene has CDR1 GTSNPN and CDR2 SVGIG (reference sequence). The CDR3 has 14 amino acids. The CDR3 reads CAWSVGLPTGELFF. For the CDR3, the DNA is TGTGCCTGGAGCGTGGGTCTGCCCACCGGGGAGCTGTTTTTT.

Many counts were recorded for this clonotype. This chain links TRBV5-1 with TRBJ2-2; possibly TRBD1 for D (5 bases). V dropped 1 base and J dropped 4 bases, with 14 bases sitting between them. Per germline, CDR1 SGHRS and CDR2 YFSETQ. The CDR3 contains 16 residues. This CDR3 reads CASSLLGVPGTGELFF. CDR3 coding DNA: TGCGCCAGCAGCTTGCTAGGGGTCCCGGGCACCGGGGAGCTGTTTTTT.

This clonotype turned up a few times. The V call is TRBV4-2, the J call TRBJ2-7; 12 nucleotides line up with TRBD2. Per germline, CDR1 LGHNA and CDR2 YNFKEQ. This CDR3 has 16 residues. Unmatched junction bases numbered 4, after V lost 4 bases and J lost 0 bases. The CDR3 bases are TGTGCCAGCAGCCTCAGACTAGCGGGAGCCTCCTACGAGCAGTACTTC. Amino acids: CASSLRLAGASYEQYF.

The chain employs TRBV12-3 or TRBV12-4 and TRBJ2-1, with 8 bases matching TRBD2. The V segment lost 2 bases and the J segment 3 bases; nucleotides outside the gene matches: 9. The length of the CDR3 is 17 residues. CDR3 amino acids: CASSLPGLAWLYNEQFF. DNA for the CDR3: TGTGCCAGCAGTTTACCCGGACTAGCTTGGCTCTACAATGAGCAGTTCTTC.

This clonotype was observed a few times. The rearrangement joins TRBV13 to TRBJ2-1; the D gene is possibly TRBD2 (5 bases). In germline, CDR1 is PRHDT, CDR2 FYEKMQ (reference sequence). The CDR3 contains 16 residues. The germline V and J ends were trimmed by 4 bases and 3 bases, with 16 bases remaining between them. The CDR3 coding sequence is TGTGCCAGCAGCTCTGGTCGGTCTAGCTTCTACAATGAGCAGTTCTTC. Residues: CASSSGRSSFYNEQFF.

The rearrangement links TRBV7-2 to TRBJ2-3; TRBD2 might be the D (6 bases). V was shortened by 8 bases and J by 0 bases, with 9 bases between the two germline ends. CDR3 length: 13 residues. Germline CDR1 reads SGHTA; CDR2 reads FQGNSA. CDR3 in DNA: TGTGCCAGCGGGACTCCGAGCACAGATACGCAGTATTTT. This translates into CASGTPSTDTQYF.